Listed here is a single T cell receptor beta chain. Enrollees, roughly 18 to 95 years old, lived in 24 US areas. These data are taken from a study of blood T cell repertoires in COVID-19. How the authors handled the data: Quantification of nucleated cells was approximated via reference gene primer amplification. The assay was immunoSEQ multiplex PCR, and TCRdb's table has in-frame clones only and misses some. V, J and clone size reflect that table, while D and trimming were determined from the DNA. In the table there are 150,000 to 200,000 clones, over 80% of which are singletons. CDR3 length equals 12 residues. V lost 5 bases to trimming and J lost 3 bases, with 8 bases between them. CDR1 and CDR2 (germline): SGHTA, FQGNSA.

The chain is built from TRBV7-2 and TRBJ2-7; D not resolved. The sample was PBMCs or T cells enriched from blood (not recorded which). This receptor was taken from a woman aged 60 to 75 who had recovered from COVID-19. CDR3 sequence: CASSQTFYEQYF. In DNA form, the CDR3 reads TGTGCCAGCAGCCAAACATTCTACGAGCAGTACTTC.